This T cell receptor beta chain derives from a study of T cell changes during pregnancy in multiple sclerosis. The assay was immunoSEQ multiplex PCR, and TCRdb's table has in-frame clones only and misses some. Among tens of thousands of clones listed, 93% were seen once. The germline gives CDR1 LGHNA, CDR2 YNFKEQ. CDR3 length: 15 residues. V was trimmed by 3 bases and J by 3 bases, leaving 11 bases between them. This receptor was obtained from a female donor with multiple sclerosis, enrolled in a pregnancy study. The chain recombines TRBV4-2 with TRBJ2-2, with a weak D call TRBD2 (6 bases). The input for sequencing was peripheral blood, taken in the second trimester of pregnancy. In DNA, the CDR3 is TGTGCCAGCAGCCATCTGACGGGGGACACCGGGGAGCTGTTTTTT. This encodes CASSHLTGDTGELFF.